This T cell receptor (beta chain) is drawn from a study of blood T cell repertoires in COVID-19. As for the study in general: PBMCs, B-cell-depleted T cells, or T cells provided the cDNA or gDNA that made up the material.

Trimming stripped 3 bases from V and 4 bases from J, with 27 bases between. Germline V CDR1 and CDR2: LNHNV, YYDKDF (reference sequence). The CDR3 consists of 19 residues. Generated by immunoSEQ multiplex PCR, the TCRdb table keeps only in-frame clones and is missing some. The table includes around 70,000 clones, approximately 92% detected once. Input material: peripheral blood. The sequence derives from a man older than 75 with acute or convalescent COVID-19. The rearrangement uses TRBV15 and TRBJ1-2; D unclear. The CDR3 is CATSSAYISDYDFSYGYTF. The CDR3 coding sequence is TGTGCCACCAGCAGCGCCTATATATCCGATTACGATTTTAGCTATGGCTACACCTTC.